This T cell receptor (beta chain) originates from a study of blood T cell repertoires in COVID-19. The wider study: Both acute and convalescent COVID-19 samples were obtained from the United States, Italy and Spain. The cDNA or gDNA used as material had been derived from T cells, B-cell-depleted T cells, or PBMCs.

The CDR3 runs to 13 residues. CDR1 is SQVTM and CDR2 is ANQGSEA in the germline V gene. The V gene end was trimmed by 4 bases and the J gene end by 1 base; junction bases not matched to a gene: 2. Authors' analysis steps: By means of reference gene primer amplification, nucleated cell counts were estimated. TCRdb's table, derived via immunoSEQ multiplex PCR, lists solely in-frame clones and lacks some. V, J and clone size are taken as reported in that table, and D and trimming were inferred from the DNA itself. This sample carries around 140,000 clones, 81% of them seen once, and the ten largest clones take roughly 8.2%.

The chain joins TRBV29-1 to TRBJ2-7; 9 positions match TRBD2. The TCR sequence derives from a human donor in a cohort sampled during active COVID-19. Sample: peripheral blood. This chain's CDR3 is CSVVSGSSYEQYF. The CDR3 DNA is TGCAGCGTTGTTAGCGGGAGTTCCTACGAGCAGTACTTC.